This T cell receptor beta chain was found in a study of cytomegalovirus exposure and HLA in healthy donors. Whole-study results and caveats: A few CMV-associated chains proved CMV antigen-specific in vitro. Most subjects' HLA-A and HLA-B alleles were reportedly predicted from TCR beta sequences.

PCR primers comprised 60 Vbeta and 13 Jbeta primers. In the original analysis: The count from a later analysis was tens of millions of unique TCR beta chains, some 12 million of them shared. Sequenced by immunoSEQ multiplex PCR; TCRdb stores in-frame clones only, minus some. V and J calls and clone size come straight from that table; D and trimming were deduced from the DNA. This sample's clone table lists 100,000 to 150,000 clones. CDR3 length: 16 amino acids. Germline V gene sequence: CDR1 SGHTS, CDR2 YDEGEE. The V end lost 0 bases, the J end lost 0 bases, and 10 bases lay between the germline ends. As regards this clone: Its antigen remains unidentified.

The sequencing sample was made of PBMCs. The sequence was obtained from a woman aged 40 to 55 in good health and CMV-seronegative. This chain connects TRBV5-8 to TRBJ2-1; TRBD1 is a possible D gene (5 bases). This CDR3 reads CASSLGTFGSYNEQFF. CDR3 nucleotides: TGTGCCAGCAGCTTGGGGACATTTGGCTCCTACAATGAGCAGTTCTTC. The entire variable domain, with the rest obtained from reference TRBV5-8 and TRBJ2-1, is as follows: EAGVTQSPTHLIKTRGQQATLRCSPISGHTSVYWYQQALGLGLQFLLWYDEGEERNRGNFPPRFSGRQFPNYSSELNVNALELEDSALYLCASSLGTFGSYNEQFFGPGTRLTVL.